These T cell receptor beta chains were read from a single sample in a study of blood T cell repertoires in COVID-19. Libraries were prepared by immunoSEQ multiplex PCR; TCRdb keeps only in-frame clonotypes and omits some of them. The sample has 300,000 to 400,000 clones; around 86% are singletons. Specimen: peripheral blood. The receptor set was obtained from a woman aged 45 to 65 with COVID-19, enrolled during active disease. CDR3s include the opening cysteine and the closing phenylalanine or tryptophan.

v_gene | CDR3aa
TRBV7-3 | CASSPGTANTEAFF
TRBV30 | CAWSVFGSVSRQMNTEAFF
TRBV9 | CASSSGTQETQYF
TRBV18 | CASSVGLVSYNEQFF
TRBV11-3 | CASSSLPLRVSQFF
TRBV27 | CASSWTGSGNTIYF
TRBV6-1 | CASSDNTRRQANYGYTF
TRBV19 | CASSGWTGFTEAFF
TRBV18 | CASSPGQGVYEQYF
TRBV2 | CASSEGTSGPTDTQYF
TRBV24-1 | CATSDFTLAGGTDTQYF
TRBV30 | CAWSAFRQGGNTEAFF
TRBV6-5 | CASRHSSSYEQYF
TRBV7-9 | CASSLGQGAYGELFF
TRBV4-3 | CASSQDRSGRTDTQYF
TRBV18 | CASSPPSGRAGEQYF
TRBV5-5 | CASSRDRGTQVGYEQYF
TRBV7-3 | CASGRIGTGELFF
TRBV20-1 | CSARVGESQYF
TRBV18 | CASSPPAQGGNEQFF
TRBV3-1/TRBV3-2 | CASSPRGQSGRLAGETQYF
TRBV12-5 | CASGSGTSYSTDTQYF
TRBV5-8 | CASSLDRAEPYGYTF
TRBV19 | CASSTQGRNEKLFF
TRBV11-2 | CASSSSPSAIEQYF
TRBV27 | CASTTTGIYEQYF
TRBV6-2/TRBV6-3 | CASSYAQAGGAEAFF
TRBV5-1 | CASSLAARSGNTIYF
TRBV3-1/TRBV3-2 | CASSQWGQGDTEAFF
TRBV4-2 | CASNPSGGVRSPLHF
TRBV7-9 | CASSLAGRGQPQHF
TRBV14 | CASSRRVGTGYEKLFF
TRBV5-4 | CASSFDSSGRAQETQYF
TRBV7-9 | CASSLVDSSYGYTF
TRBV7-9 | CASSLVGTGNTIYF
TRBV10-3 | CAIKGHVGQGESDTQYF
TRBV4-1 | CASSQRGLAGGMSSYNEQFF
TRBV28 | CASSFSENGGGYTF
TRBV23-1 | CASTPPSGSTYEQFF
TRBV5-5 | CASSLTLEGYQPQHF
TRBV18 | CASSPQGTGELFF
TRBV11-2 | CASSPRLGGYEQYF